The sample holds many counts of the clone carrying this T cell receptor (beta chain). Its matching antigen is unknown. Time point denoted: newly diagnosed GD, antithyroid drugs for less than 3 months. Making the TCR library involved RNA that had been extracted from PBMCs. Germline loops: CDR1 MRHNA, CDR2 SNTAGT. J was trimmed by 4 bases and V by 3 bases; bases with no gene match: 4. The CDR3 is made up of 15 amino acids. This sample was included in a study of regulatory T cells in long-lasting Graves disease. Study results and caveats: It was possible that the small sample size reduced accuracy. TRBV28, TRBJ1-2 and TRBJ2-5 were favored in persistent disease.

Relying on iRepertoire HTBI primers and Arm-PCR of CDR3 regions, the team built TCR beta libraries. TCRdb called the multiplex PCR reads again in MiXCR, with one record for every CDR3 protein. This table holds a few hundred thousand distinct CDR3 sequences, about 17% found once. The data also belong to a second study, concerning T cells in Graves' hyperthyroidism and ophthalmopathy.

The chain couples TRBV6-4 to TRBJ2-3, with TRBD1 matching over 10 bases. The sequence derives from a woman aged 18-29 years with Graves disease. Here the sequenced sample was peripheral blood mononuclear cells (PBMCs), taken at new diagnosis, from a patient treated with antithyroid drugs. CDR3 bases: TGTGCCAGCAGTGAGGGACAGGGGAGCGCAGATACGCAGTATTTT. Translating gives CASSEGQGSADTQYF.